Each of the 30 T cell receptor beta chains below was sequenced from the same sample in a study of control samples from healthy donors and cancer patients. Data came from immunoSEQ multiplex PCR; TCRdb stores just in-frame clones and leaves some out. The top ten hold approximately 39% of the sample, which has 95,000 to 150,000 clones, 89% seen once. The sequenced material came from blood. The origin of the receptors is a man between 45 and 60 years old in good health.

The genes are TRBV5-1 and TRBJ1-1, with D possibly being TRBD1 (5 bases). The ends were cut back, 4 bases at V and 7 bases at J, with 11 bases in the middle. Germline V gives CDR1 SGHRS, CDR2 YFSETQ. The CDR3 runs 12 residues. The CDR3 is CASSVQGLEAFF. The CDR3, as DNA: TGCGCCAGCAGCGTCCAGGGCCTTGAAGCTTTCTTT.

This sequence joins TRBV5-6 and TRBJ2-3; D not certain. CDR3 length: 15 residues. V dropped 1 base and J dropped 2 bases, with 11 bases sitting between them. Per the germline V gene, CDR1 is SGHDT and CDR2 is YYEEEE. The chain's CDR3 is CASSLNGVPTDTQYF. The CDR3 bases are TGTGCCAGCAGCTTGAACGGTGTCCCCACAGATACGCAGTATTTT.

This clone was detected only once. This chain connects TRBV9 to TRBJ2-1; D not resolved. Trimming pared 1 base from V and 1 base from J, leaving 6 bases between. Germline lookup yields CDR1 SGDLS and CDR2 YYNGEE. The CDR3 extends over 14 amino acids. The CDR3 loop is CASSVTDSYNEQFF. As DNA, the CDR3 is TGTGCCAGCAGCGTAACCGATTCCTACAATGAGCAGTTCTTC.

The chain uses TRBV12-3 or TRBV12-4 and TRBJ1-2; D might be TRBD1 (5 bases). The CDR3 consists of 12 residues. With 5 bases removed from V and 4 bases from J, the gap between germline ends came to 8 bases. CDR3 in DNA: TGTGCCAGCAGTCTCGACAGCTATGGCTACACCTTC. Its translation: CASSLDSYGYTF.

The rearrangement links TRBV3-1 (or the pseudogene TRBV3-2) to TRBJ1-1; possibly TRBD1 for D (5 bases). This CDR3 comprises 14 residues. Trimming removed 6 bases from V and 7 bases from J, with 18 bases in between. The germline V gene has CDR1 LGHDT and CDR2 YNNKEL (reference sequence). The chain's CDR3 is CASRPRGGSGEAFF. CDR3 DNA: TGTGCCAGCAGACCCCGGGGGGGGAGCGGTGAAGCTTTCTTT.

V is TRBV27 and J is TRBJ2-7; TRBD1 agrees at 9 bases. Germline CDR1 is MNHEY and CDR2 is SMNVEV (reference sequence). The CDR3 runs to 18 residues. With V trimmed by 7 bases and J by 3 bases, 19 bases remained unmatched. The CDR3 loop reads CASTQSGQGNPTLYEQYF. The DNA of the CDR3 is TGTGCCAGCACCCAAAGTGGACAGGGGAATCCTACGCTCTACGAGCAGTACTTC.

This rearrangement joins TRBV27 to TRBJ1-1, with 9 bases lining up with TRBD1. CDR1 and CDR2 from the germline V gene are MNHEY and SMNVEV (reference sequence). This CDR3 has 15 amino acids. V was pared by 4 bases and J by 5 bases, with 8 bases of the junction left unmatched. As DNA, the CDR3 is TGTGCCAGCAGTTCGCTGACAGGGGGTTGGACTGAAGCTTTCTTT. This gives the protein CASSSLTGGWTEAFF.

The chain is built from TRBV24-1 and TRBJ2-1; D is unclear. Germline V gene data show CDR1 as KGHDR and CDR2 as SFDVKD. This CDR3 is built from 12 residues. Trimming stripped 1 base from V and 8 bases from J, with 5 bases between. The DNA of the CDR3 is TGTGCCACCAGTGATTTTAACGATGAGCAGTTCTTC. Translation: CATSDFNDEQFF.

The chain links TRBV24-1 to TRBJ1-3; D not certain. In germline, CDR1 is KGHDR, CDR2 SFDVKD. The CDR3 is 15 amino acids. Trimming took off 1 base at V and 2 bases at J, with 8 bases between the two ends. The CDR3 protein is CATSDFGEAGNTIYF. The CDR3 bases are TGTGCCACCAGTGATTTTGGGGAGGCTGGAAACACCATATATTTT.

V usage is TRBV5-6 and J usage is TRBJ2-5; a weak D match, TRBD2 (5 bases). This CDR3 has 13 residues. The V gene's germline CDR1 is SGHDT and CDR2 YYEEEE. With 3 bases removed from V and 1 base from J, the gap between germline ends came to 7 bases. The CDR3 is CASSYGGQETQYF. Written as DNA, the CDR3 is TGTGCCAGCAGCTACGGAGGCCAAGAGACCCAGTACTTC.

This chain uses TRBV6-4 with TRBJ2-3, with D uncertain. Looked up from germline, CDR1 is MRHNA and CDR2 is SNTAGT. V was pared by 2 bases and J by 1 base, with 16 bases between. The CDR3 has 17 residues. The CDR3 DNA reads TGTGCCAGCAGTGACCTCTTTACAGCCGCGGGCACAGATACGCAGTATTTT. Its protein is CASSDLFTAAGTDTQYF.

The chain carries TRBV6-4 and TRBJ1-6; D not resolved. The V and J ends lost 3 bases and 7 bases respectively, with 4 bases between them. CDR1 and CDR2 from the germline V gene are MRHNA and SNTAGT. CDR3 length equals 12 residues. Written as DNA, the CDR3 is TGTGCCAGCAGTGATCCGAATTCACCCCTCCACTTT. As protein: CASSDPNSPLHF.

This chain uses TRBV6-2 or TRBV6-3 with TRBJ1-2; D unclear. Per germline, CDR1 MNHEY and CDR2 SVGEGT. Trimming took off 5 bases at V and 6 bases at J, with 7 bases between the two ends. This CDR3 is 11 amino acids long. The CDR3 nucleotides are TGTGCCAGCAGTGTCGCACATGGCTACACCTTC. It codes for CASSVAHGYTF.

The chain couples TRBV18 to TRBJ1-6; D unclear. The CDR3 length is 13 residues. In germline, CDR1 is KGHSH, CDR2 LQKENI. Deletions cut 2 bases from V and 7 bases from J, with 6 bases between. The CDR3 bases are TGTGCCAGCTCACCAGGGCGGAATTCACCCCTCCACTTT. This translates into CASSPGRNSPLHF. Supplemented by reference TRBV18 and TRBJ1-6, the full variable domain reads NAGVMQNPRHLVRRRGQEARLRCSPMKGHSHVYWYRQLPEEGLKFMVYLQKENIIDESGMPKERFSAEFPKEGPSILRIQQVVRGDSAAYFCASSPGRNSPLHFGNGTRLTVT.

There are a few counts of this clone. This chain uses TRBV29-1 with TRBJ1-3; no clear D gene. V was shortened by 4 bases and J by 6 bases, with 4 bases between the two germline ends. This CDR3 region has 10 residues. The germline V gene encodes CDR1 SQVTM and CDR2 ANQGSEA. The CDR3 here is CSVVQNTIYF. CDR3 DNA: TGCAGCGTTGTGCAAAACACCATATATTTT.

The chain couples TRBV6-6 to TRBJ1-6; D might be TRBD1 (6 bases). The length of the CDR3 is 16 residues. Germline CDR1 reads MNHNY; CDR2 reads SVGAGI (reference sequence). Trimming took off 7 bases at V and 5 bases at J, with 18 bases between the two ends. The CDR3 sequence is CASTLRARGDNSPLHF. CDR3 sequence (DNA): TGTGCCAGCACCCTACGGGCTAGGGGGGATAATTCACCCCTCCACTTT.

CDR3 region: CASSHYRGHTEAFF. The CDR3 region has the DNA TGCGCCAGCAGCCATTACAGGGGGCACACTGAAGCTTTCTTT. This chain uses TRBV5-1 with TRBJ1-1; TRBD1 aligns across 9 bases. This CDR3 has 14 amino acids. V shed 4 bases, J shed 3 bases, and the junction held 4 bases outside the gene matches. Germline V gene lookup returns CDR1 SGHRS and CDR2 YFSETQ.

In its sample, this clone was seen once. As the CDR3 is not closed by the conserved phenylalanine or tryptophan, this likely results from a read error. The limits of the CDR3 on the DNA are not certain, so only TCRdb's listed CDR3 is given. The chain couples TRBV6-1 to TRBJ1-1. The germline V gene has CDR1 MNHNS and CDR2 SASEGT. Both ends counted, the CDR3 spans 10 residues. The CDR3 loop reads CASSEEVVIC.

This clone has just one count. The V call is TRBV7-9, the J call TRBJ1-2, with a possible D match to TRBD1 (5 bases). V was cut by 5 bases and J by 1 base, with 11 bases left in between. CDR1 is SEHNR, CDR2 FQNEAQ, per germline (reference sequence). This CDR3 spans 14 amino acids. The CDR3 region has the DNA TGTGCCAGCAGCCCAGGGCCCCTTAACTATGGCTACACCTTC. Amino acids: CASSPGPLNYGYTF.

The chain combines TRBV21-1 with TRBJ2-7; TRBD1 is the table's D call, not checked against the DNA. TRBV21-1 is a recognized pseudogene. The CDR3 totals 12 residues. CDR3 amino acids: CAMDSENYEQYF. CDR3 sequence (DNA): TGTGCTATGGACAGCGAAAATTACGAGCAGTACTTC.

The chain employs TRBV19 and TRBJ1-1; 7 positions match TRBD1. Germline values: CDR1 LNHDA, CDR2 SQIVND (reference sequence). This CDR3 spans 13 amino acids. V lost 6 bases, J lost 0 bases, and 1 base stayed unmatched. CDR3: CASRTGVNTEAFF. CDR3 DNA: TGTGCCAGTAGAACAGGGGTGAACACTGAAGCTTTCTTT.

V usage is TRBV3-1 (or the pseudogene TRBV3-2) and J usage is TRBJ2-3; the D call may be TRBD1 or TRBD2 (5 bases each). The CDR3 has 15 residues. Trimming took 1 base from V and 4 from J, leaving 12 bases between them. Germline CDR1 is LGHDT and CDR2 is YNNKEL (reference sequence). The CDR3 here is CASSQGWGSADTQYF. In DNA, the CDR3 is TGTGCCAGCAGCCAAGGGTGGGGGTCCGCAGATACGCAGTATTTT.

Only a few counts were recorded for this clone. The chain uses TRBV2 and TRBJ1-4; no reliable D call. CDR1 and CDR2 (germline): SNHLY, FYNNEI. Between the trimmed V and J ends, which lost 9 bases and 8 bases, there was a span of 10 bases. This CDR3 is 11 amino acids long. The CDR3 sequence is CASIAAEKLFF. The DNA of the CDR3 is TGTGCCAGTATCGCGGCCGAAAAACTGTTTTTT. Full variable domain (missing parts from reference TRBV2 and TRBJ1-4): EPEVTQTPSHQVTQMGQEVILRCVPISNHLYFYWYRQILGQKVEFLVSFYNNEISEKSEIFDDQFSVERPDGSNFTLKIRSTKLEDSAMYFCASIAAEKLFFGSGTQLSVL.

In DNA form, the CDR3 reads TGTGCCAGCAGTTTATCGAAAGCAGGGGGCAGGTATGGCTACACCTTC. The encoded protein is CASSLSKAGGRYGYTF. This chain links TRBV27 with TRBJ1-2; TRBD1 agrees at 8 bases. Germline-derived CDR1 and CDR2 are MNHEY and SMNVEV (reference sequence). V shed 0 bases and J 5 bases; nucleotides not matched to a gene: 8. CDR3 length equals 16 residues.

A remark on this clone: The sample contains more than one DNA sequence encoding this CDR3. CDR3 protein: CASSLEGLNTGELFF. The CDR3 DNA is TGCGCCAGCAGCTTGGAAGGACTGAACACCGGGGAGCTGTTTTTT. The rearrangement joins TRBV5-1 to TRBJ2-2, with D possibly being TRBD2 (5 bases). Looked up from germline, CDR1 is SGHRS and CDR2 is YFSETQ. The CDR3 spans 15 residues. The germline V and J ends were trimmed by 0 bases and 1 base, with 7 bases remaining between them.

In this sample, this clone turned up once. The V and J genes are TRBV19 and TRBJ1-1; tentatively, D is TRBD1 (5 bases). The CDR3 extends over 15 amino acids. Germline V gene data show CDR1 as LNHDA and CDR2 as SQIVND (reference sequence). V was clipped by 5 bases and J by 6 bases, with 19 bases between them. CDR3 amino acids: CASSGAPGRGAEAFF. The CDR3 DNA sequence: TGTGCCAGTAGTGGGGCCCCCGGGCGTGGGGCTGAAGCTTTCTTT.

The chain carries TRBV28 and TRBJ1-5, with D tentatively TRBD1 (5 bases). This CDR3 contains 14 residues. The germline gives CDR1 MDHEN, CDR2 SYDVKM. The V end was cut by 2 bases, the J end by 4 bases, with 9 bases between. CDR3 bases: TGTGCCAGCAGTTTACCAGGGATAAATCAGCCCCAGCATTTT. Its protein is CASSLPGINQPQHF.

This clone turned up a few times. This rearrangement joins TRBV2 to TRBJ1-1, with no clear D. The CDR3 length is 14 residues. The germline CDR1 and CDR2 sequences are SNHLY and FYNNEI. The ends were cut back, 7 bases at V and 0 bases at J, with 12 bases in the middle. The CDR3 region is CASIGERVNTEAFF. In DNA form, the CDR3 reads TGTGCCAGCATTGGGGAGCGGGTGAACACTGAAGCTTTCTTT.

The rearrangement uses TRBV10-1 and TRBJ2-1, with D possibly matching TRBD1 (5 bases). Germline V gene sequence: CDR1 WNHNN, CDR2 SYGVQD (reference sequence). The CDR3 spans 10 residues. The germline V and J ends were trimmed by 8 bases and 10 bases, with 9 bases remaining between them. CDR3 amino acids: CASRRVEQFF. DNA of the CDR3: TGCGCCAGCCGCAGGGTGGAGCAGTTCTTC.

The V gene is TRBV6-4, the J gene TRBJ2-1; D remains unclear. V was cut by 4 bases and J by 1 base, with 5 bases left in between. Germline V gene lookup returns CDR1 MRHNA and CDR2 SNTAGT. The length of the CDR3 is 13 residues. This CDR3 reads CASSAGSYNEQFF. CDR3 in DNA: TGTGCCAGCAGTGCGGGTTCCTACAATGAGCAGTTCTTC.